This T cell receptor (beta chain) was profiled in a study of T cell changes during pregnancy in multiple sclerosis. The protocol was immunoSEQ multiplex PCR, while the TCRdb copy is restricted to in-frame clones and leaves out a portion. This table has over 90,000 clones, around 91% appearing once. The CDR3 is made up of 14 amino acids. Germline V gene lookup returns CDR1 ENHRY and CDR2 SYGVKD. The V segment lost 8 bases and the J segment 4 bases; nucleotides outside the gene matches: 8. This chain joins TRBV10-3 and TRBJ2-5; 9 nucleotides line up with TRBD1. This specimen consisted of peripheral blood, obtained after pregnancy. This receptor was obtained from a female donor with multiple sclerosis, enrolled in a pregnancy study. The DNA for the CDR3 is TGTGCCATCGCTCAACAGGGGGCGGGAGAGACCCAGTACTTC. Protein sequence: CAIAQQGAGETQYF.